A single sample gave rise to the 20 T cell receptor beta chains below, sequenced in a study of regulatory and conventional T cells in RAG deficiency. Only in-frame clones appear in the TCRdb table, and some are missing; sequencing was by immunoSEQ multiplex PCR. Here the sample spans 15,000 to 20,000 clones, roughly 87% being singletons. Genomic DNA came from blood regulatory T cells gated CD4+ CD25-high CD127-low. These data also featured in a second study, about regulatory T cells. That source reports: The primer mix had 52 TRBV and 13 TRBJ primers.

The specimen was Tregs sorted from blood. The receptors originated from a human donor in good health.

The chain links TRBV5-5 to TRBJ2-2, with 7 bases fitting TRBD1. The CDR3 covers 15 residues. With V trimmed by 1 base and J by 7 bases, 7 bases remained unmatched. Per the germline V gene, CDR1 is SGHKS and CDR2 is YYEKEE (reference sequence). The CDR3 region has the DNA TGTGCCAGCAGCTTGTGGCAGGGGGTTGGCGGGGAGCTGTTTTTT. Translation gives CASSLWQGVGGELFF.

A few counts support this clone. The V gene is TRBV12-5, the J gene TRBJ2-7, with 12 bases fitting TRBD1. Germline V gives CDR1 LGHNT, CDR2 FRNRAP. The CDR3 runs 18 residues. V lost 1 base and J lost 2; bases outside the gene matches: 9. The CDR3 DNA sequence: TGTGCTAGTGGTTTGGAAAGCCGGGACAGGGGGCCGACCTACGAGCAGTACTTC. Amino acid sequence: CASGLESRDRGPTYEQYF.

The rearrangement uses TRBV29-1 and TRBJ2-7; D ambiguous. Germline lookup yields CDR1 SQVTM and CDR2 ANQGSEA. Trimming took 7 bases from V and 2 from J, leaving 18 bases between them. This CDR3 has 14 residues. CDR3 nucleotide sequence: TGCAGCGCCCAGACGGCGACCTTTACCTACGAGCAGTACTTC. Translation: CSAQTATFTYEQYF.

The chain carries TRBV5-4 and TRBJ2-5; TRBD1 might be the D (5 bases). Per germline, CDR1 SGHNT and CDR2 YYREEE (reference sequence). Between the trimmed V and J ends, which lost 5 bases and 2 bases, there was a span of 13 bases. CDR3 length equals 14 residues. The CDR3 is CASSPSGPQETQYF. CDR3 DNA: TGTGCCAGCAGTCCATCAGGGCCTCAAGAGACCCAGTACTTC.

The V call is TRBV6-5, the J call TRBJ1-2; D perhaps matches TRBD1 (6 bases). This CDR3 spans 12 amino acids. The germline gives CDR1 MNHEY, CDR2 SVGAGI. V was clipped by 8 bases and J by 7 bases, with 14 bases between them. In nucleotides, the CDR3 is TGTGCCAGCTTAACAGGGTCCGGTGGCTACACCTTC. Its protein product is CASLTGSGGYTF.

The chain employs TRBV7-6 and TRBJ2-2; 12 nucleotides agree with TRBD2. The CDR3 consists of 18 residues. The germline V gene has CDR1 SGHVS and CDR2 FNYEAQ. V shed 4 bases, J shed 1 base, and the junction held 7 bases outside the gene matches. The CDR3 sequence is CASSSWTSGIRNTGELFF. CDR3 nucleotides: TGTGCCAGCAGCTCTTGGACTAGCGGGATTAGGAACACCGGGGAGCTGTTTTTT.

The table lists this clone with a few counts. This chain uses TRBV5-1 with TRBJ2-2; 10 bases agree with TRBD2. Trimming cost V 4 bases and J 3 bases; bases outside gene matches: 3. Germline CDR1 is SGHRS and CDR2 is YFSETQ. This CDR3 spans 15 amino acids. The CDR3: CASSILAGDTGELFF. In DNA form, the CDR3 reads TGCGCCAGCAGCATCCTAGCGGGGGACACCGGGGAGCTGTTTTTT. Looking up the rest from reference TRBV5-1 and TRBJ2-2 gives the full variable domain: KAGVTQTPRYLIKTRGQQVTLSCSPISGHRSVSWYQQTPGQGLQFLFEYFSETQRNKGNFPGRFSGRQFSNSRSEMNVSTLELGDSALYLCASSILAGDTGELFFGEGSRLTVL.

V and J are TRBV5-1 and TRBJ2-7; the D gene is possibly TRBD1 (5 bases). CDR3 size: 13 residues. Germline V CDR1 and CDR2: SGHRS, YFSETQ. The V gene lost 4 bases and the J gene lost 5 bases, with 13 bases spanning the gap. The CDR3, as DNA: TGCGCCAGCAGCGGGGCCGGTTTGCACGAGCAGTACTTC. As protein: CASSGAGLHEQYF.

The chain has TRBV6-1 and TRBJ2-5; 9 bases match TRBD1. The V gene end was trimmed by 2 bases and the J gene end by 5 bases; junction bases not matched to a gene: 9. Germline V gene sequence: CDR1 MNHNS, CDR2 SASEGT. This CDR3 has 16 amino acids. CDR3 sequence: CASSEIGGQGWETQYF. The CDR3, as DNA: TGTGCCAGCAGTGAAATCGGGGGACAGGGCTGGGAGACCCAGTACTTC.

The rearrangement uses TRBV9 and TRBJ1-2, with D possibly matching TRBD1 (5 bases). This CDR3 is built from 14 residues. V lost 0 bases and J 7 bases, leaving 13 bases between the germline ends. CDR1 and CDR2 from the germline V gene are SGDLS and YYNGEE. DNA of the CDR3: TGTGCCAGCAGCGTAGTGGACACAATGGGTGGCTACACCTTC. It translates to CASSVVDTMGGYTF.

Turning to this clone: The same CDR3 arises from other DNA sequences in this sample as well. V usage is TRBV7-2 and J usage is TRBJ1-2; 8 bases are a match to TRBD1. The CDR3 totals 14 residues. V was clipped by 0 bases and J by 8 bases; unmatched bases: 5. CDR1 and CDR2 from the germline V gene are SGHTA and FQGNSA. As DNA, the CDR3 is TGTGCCAGCAGCTTAGCATCACAGGGGGGGGGCTACACCTTC. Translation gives CASSLASQGGGYTF.

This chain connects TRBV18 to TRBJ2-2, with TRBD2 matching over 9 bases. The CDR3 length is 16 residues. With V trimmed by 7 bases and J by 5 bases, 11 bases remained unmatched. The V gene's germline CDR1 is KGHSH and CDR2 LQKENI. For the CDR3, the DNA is TGTGCCAGCTTACTCGTAGCGGGAGCGAGGACCGGGGAGCTGTTTTTT. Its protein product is CASLLVAGARTGELFF. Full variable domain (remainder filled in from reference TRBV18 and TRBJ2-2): NAGVMQNPRHLVRRRGQEARLRCSPMKGHSHVYWYRQLPEEGLKFMVYLQKENIIDESGMPKERFSAEFPKEGPSILRIQQVVRGDSAAYFCASLLVAGARTGELFFGEGSRLTVL.

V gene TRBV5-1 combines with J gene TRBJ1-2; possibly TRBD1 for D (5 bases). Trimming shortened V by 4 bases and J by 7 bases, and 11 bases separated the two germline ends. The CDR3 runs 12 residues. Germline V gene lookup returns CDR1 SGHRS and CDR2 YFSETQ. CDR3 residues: CASSTPGIGYTF. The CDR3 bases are TGCGCCAGCAGCACCCCAGGGATTGGCTACACCTTC.

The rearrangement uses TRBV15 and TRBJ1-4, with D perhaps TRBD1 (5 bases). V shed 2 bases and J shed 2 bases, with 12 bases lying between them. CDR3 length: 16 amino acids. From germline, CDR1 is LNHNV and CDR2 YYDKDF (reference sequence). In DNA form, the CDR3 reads TGTGCCACCAGCAGACGCCGGGACCCCACTAATGAAAAACTGTTTTTT. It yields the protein CATSRRRDPTNEKLFF.

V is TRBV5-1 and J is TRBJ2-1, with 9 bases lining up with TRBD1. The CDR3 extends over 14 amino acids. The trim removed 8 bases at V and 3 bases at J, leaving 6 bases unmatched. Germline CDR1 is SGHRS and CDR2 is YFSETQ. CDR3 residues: CASTPGQGYNEQFF. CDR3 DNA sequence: TGCGCCAGTACACCGGGACAGGGCTACAATGAGCAGTTCTTC.

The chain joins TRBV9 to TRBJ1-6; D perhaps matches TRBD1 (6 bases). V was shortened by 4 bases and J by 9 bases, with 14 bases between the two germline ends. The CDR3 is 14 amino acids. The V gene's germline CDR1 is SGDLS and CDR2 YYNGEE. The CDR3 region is CASSLIQGGSPLHF. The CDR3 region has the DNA TGTGCCAGCAGCCTTATACAGGGAGGTTCACCCCTCCACTTT. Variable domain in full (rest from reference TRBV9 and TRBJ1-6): DSGVTQTPKHLITATGQRVTLRCSPRSGDLSVYWYQQSLDQGLQFLIQYYNGEERAKGNILERFSAQQFPDLHSELNLSSLELGDSALYFCASSLIQGGSPLHFGNGTRLTVT.

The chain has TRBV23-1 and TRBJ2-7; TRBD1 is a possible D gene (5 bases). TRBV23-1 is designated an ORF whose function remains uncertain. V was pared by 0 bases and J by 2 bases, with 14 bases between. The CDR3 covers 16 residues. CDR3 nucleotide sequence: TGCGCCAGCAGTCAATCTTGTGGGGCAGGCCCCTACGAGCAGTACTTC. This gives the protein CASSQSCGAGPYEQYF.

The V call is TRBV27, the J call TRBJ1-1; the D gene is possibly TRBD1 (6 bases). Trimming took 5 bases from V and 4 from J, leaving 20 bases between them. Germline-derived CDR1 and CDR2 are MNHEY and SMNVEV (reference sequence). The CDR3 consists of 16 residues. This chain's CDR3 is CASSAGARQKGTEAFF. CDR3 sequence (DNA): TGTGCCAGCAGTGCGGGGGCCCGACAGAAAGGCACTGAAGCTTTCTTT.

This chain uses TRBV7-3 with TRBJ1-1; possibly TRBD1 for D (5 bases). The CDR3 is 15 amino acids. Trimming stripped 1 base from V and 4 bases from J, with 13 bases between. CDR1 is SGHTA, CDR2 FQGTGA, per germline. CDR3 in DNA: TGTGCCAGCAGCTTAATCGGGACGGCGCGCACTGAAGCTTTCTTT. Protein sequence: CASSLIGTARTEAFF.

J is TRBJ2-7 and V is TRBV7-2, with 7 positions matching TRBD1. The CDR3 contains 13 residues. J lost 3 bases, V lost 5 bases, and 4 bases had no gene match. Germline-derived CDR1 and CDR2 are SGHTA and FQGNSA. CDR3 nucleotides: TGTGCCAGCAGCCCCCGGACAGGCTACGAGCAGTACTTC. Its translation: CASSPRTGYEQYF.